One sample yielded the 12 T cell receptor beta chains listed below, sequenced in a study of CD8+CD57+ T cells in acquired aplastic anemia. Patients picked for sequencing had shown CD8+CD57+ cell expansion detected by flow cytometry. Researchers used genomic DNA as the template to profile TCR beta VDJ and CDR3. MiXCR was run by TCRdb on the reads, yielding one entry per CDR3 protein. This sample has fewer than 250,000 distinct CDR3 sequences, with approximately 45% found just once. Specimen: sorted CD4+, CD8+, or CD8+CD57+ T cells (not recorded which) from PBMCs. These TCRs come from a human donor with aplastic anemia.

The chain combines TRBV25-1 with TRBJ1-1; possibly TRBD1 for D (6 bases). Germline V CDR1 and CDR2: MGHDK, SYGVNS. The CDR3 is 18 residues long. Deletions cut 1 base from V and 4 bases from J, with 22 bases between. CDR3: CASSESGGHQRGGTEAFF. The CDR3 bases are TGTGCCAGCAGTGAATCGGGGGGACACCAACGGGGCGGCACTGAAGCTTTCTTT.

In the case of this clonotype: In this CDR3 the conserved last residue, phenylalanine or tryptophan, is missing, so a read error is likely. The chain employs TRBV7-9 and TRBJ2-2, with 11 positions matching TRBD1. This CDR3 region has 17 residues. CDR1 is SEHNR and CDR2 is FQNEAQ in the germline V gene (reference sequence). With 8 bases clipped from V and 2 bases from J, the junction kept 10 bases outside the gene matches. As DNA, the CDR3 is TGTGCCAGCTTTGCCGGGACAGGGGGGTTAAACACCGGGGAGCTGTTTCTC. Translation: CASFAGTGGLNTGELFL.

This clonotype was counted at least ten times. The V and J genes are TRBV29-1 and TRBJ1-1; 10 nucleotides match TRBD1. The germline CDR1 and CDR2 sequences are SQVTM and ANQGSEA. The V and J ends lost 6 bases and 4 bases, in that order; junction bases with no gene match: 14. The CDR3 consists of 16 residues. The CDR3 nucleotides read TGCAGCGTCTTCGACAGGGGGCGAGGATTGAGCACTGAAGCTTTCTTT. Its translation: CSVFDRGRGLSTEAFF.

In its sample, this clonotype was seen many times. CDR3 DNA: TGTGCCACCATCCTGACAGGGAGGTACACCGGGGAGCTGTTTTTT. Its protein is CATILTGRYTGELFF. The V and J genes are TRBV24-1 and TRBJ2-2; weak D call: TRBD1 (7 bases). Germline CDR1 and CDR2: KGHDR and SFDVKD. The CDR3 runs to 15 residues. Trimming stripped 8 bases from V and 3 bases from J, with 15 bases between.

Concerning this clonotype itself: One end of the junction varies from germline; a read error may be responsible. The V gene is TRBV5-1, the J gene TRBJ1-6; D is perhaps TRBD1 (5 bases). Germline values: CDR1 SGHRS, CDR2 YFSETQ. The CDR3 is made up of 15 amino acids. The CDR3 nucleotides are TGCACCAGCAGCCAGAGAGGGGAATATAATTCACCCCTCCACTTT. Its protein is CTSSQRGEYNSPLHF.

This clonotype was detected ten times or more. V gene TRBV7-9 combines with J gene TRBJ2-7; 7 positions match TRBD1. The V and J ends lost 5 bases and 5 bases, in that order; junction bases with no gene match: 6. This CDR3 comprises 13 residues. Per germline, CDR1 SEHNR and CDR2 FQNEAQ (reference sequence). CDR3 residues: CASSDTGVDEQYF. CDR3 coding DNA: TGTGCCAGCAGCGACACAGGGGTCGACGAGCAGTACTTC.

The genes are TRBV6-5 and TRBJ2-1; 8 nucleotides align to TRBD2. CDR3 length equals 15 residues. V trimming: 5 bases; J trimming: 8 bases; junction bases outside the gene matches: 11. CDR1 MNHEY and CDR2 SVGAGI come from the germline V gene. The CDR3 bases are TGTGCCAGCAGTGAAAAAGCGGGAGAAACAGATGAGCAGTTCTTC. It specifies CASSEKAGETDEQFF.

This clonotype was detected many times. V and J are TRBV10-3 and TRBJ2-2; D is unresolved. The length of the CDR3 is 14 residues. Germline CDR1 reads ENHRY; CDR2 reads SYGVKD. Trimming left V 0 bases short and J 8 bases short, with 10 bases between. The CDR3 nucleotides are TGTGCCATCAGTGAGTCGAAGGGTACAGGGGAGCTGTTTTTT. Its protein is CAISESKGTGELFF.

The chain is built from TRBV29-1 and TRBJ2-2; D is undetermined. The ends were cut back, 4 bases at V and 6 bases at J, with 9 bases in the middle. Germline CDR1 reads SQVTM; CDR2 reads ANQGSEA. The CDR3 covers 12 residues. In DNA, the CDR3 is TGCAGCGTTGTGGCAGTGGCCGGGGAGCTGTTTTTT. Its translation: CSVVAVAGELFF.

The chain employs TRBV19 and TRBJ2-7; 10 positions match TRBD1. The CDR3 runs to 18 residues. Germline trimming cut 8 bases from V and 1 base from J; bases unmatched to any gene: 17. Germline V gene data show CDR1 as LNHDA and CDR2 as SQIVND (reference sequence). The CDR3 sequence is CASLQPLSLGQGSYEQYF. The CDR3 region has the DNA TGTGCCAGTTTACAACCCTTGAGCCTGGGACAGGGGTCCTACGAGCAGTACTTC.

Only a few counts were recorded for this clonotype. V is TRBV4-2 and J is TRBJ1-3, with D perhaps TRBD1 (5 bases). The CDR3 has 18 residues. The germline V gene encodes CDR1 LGHNA and CDR2 YNFKEQ. With 1 base removed from V and 4 bases from J, the gap between germline ends came to 20 bases. The CDR3 nucleotides are TGTGCCAGCAGCCAAGGGCTTTCTATCGGGGCAGGAGGAAACACCATATATTTT. Protein product: CASSQGLSIGAGGNTIYF.

The chain has TRBV25-1 and TRBJ1-2; 9 nucleotides line up with TRBD1. CDR1 MGHDK and CDR2 SYGVNS come from the germline V gene. CDR3 length: 16 residues. The trim removed 0 bases at V and 4 bases at J, leaving 6 bases unmatched. CDR3 sequence: CASSEYTGQGGYGYTF. In DNA, the CDR3 is TGTGCCAGCAGTGAATACACGGGACAGGGAGGCTATGGCTACACCTTC.